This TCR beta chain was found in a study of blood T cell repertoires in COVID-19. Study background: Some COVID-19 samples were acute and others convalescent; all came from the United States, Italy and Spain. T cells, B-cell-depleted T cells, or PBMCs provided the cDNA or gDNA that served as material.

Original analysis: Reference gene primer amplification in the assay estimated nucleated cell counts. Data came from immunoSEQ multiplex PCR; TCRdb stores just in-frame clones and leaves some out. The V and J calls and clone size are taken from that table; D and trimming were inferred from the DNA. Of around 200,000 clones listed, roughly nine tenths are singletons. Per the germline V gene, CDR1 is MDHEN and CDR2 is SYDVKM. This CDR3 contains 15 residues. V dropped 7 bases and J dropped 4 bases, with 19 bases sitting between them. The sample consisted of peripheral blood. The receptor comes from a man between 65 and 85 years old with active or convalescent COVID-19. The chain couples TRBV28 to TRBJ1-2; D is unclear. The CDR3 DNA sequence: TGTGCCAGCACCCGTACCCCATCACTCGTCTATGGCTACACCTTC. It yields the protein CASTRTPSLVYGYTF.